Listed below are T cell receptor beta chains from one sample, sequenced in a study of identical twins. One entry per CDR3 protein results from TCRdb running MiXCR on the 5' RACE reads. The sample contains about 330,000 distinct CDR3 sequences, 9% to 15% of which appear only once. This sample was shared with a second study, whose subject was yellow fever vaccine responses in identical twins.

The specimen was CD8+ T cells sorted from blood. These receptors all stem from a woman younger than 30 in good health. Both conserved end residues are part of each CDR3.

CDR3aa: CASSQSIAGAYEQYF; v_gene: TRBV4-2; j_gene: TRBJ2-7
CDR3aa: CASEKWGMDNEQFF; v_gene: TRBV5-1; j_gene: TRBJ2-1
CDR3aa: CASSFEVGEYEQYF; v_gene: TRBV5-1; j_gene: TRBJ2-7
CDR3aa: CASSSQGGPYFTGELFF; v_gene: TRBV5-1; j_gene: TRBJ2-2
CDR3aa: CASLTSGANVLTF; v_gene: TRBV9; j_gene: TRBJ2-6
CDR3aa: CASSERLGQPQHF; v_gene: TRBV28; j_gene: TRBJ1-5
CDR3aa: CASSQILAAYQETQYF; v_gene: TRBV4-1; j_gene: TRBJ2-5
CDR3aa: CASSFGSEQFF; v_gene: TRBV12-3/TRBV12-4; j_gene: TRBJ2-1
CDR3aa: CASSVTFRGTDTQYF; v_gene: TRBV7-9; j_gene: TRBJ2-3
CDR3aa: CASSSYDEQFF; v_gene: TRBV27; j_gene: TRBJ2-1
CDR3aa: CASSTGGRGYGYTF; v_gene: TRBV6-9; j_gene: TRBJ1-2
CDR3aa: CASSAYRGSTDTQYF; v_gene: TRBV9; j_gene: TRBJ2-3
CDR3aa: CASSLNPGPDNEQFF; v_gene: TRBV7-6; j_gene: TRBJ2-1
CDR3aa: CSALGQIYNEQFF; v_gene: TRBV29-1; j_gene: TRBJ2-1
CDR3aa: CASILLAGGQETQYF; v_gene: TRBV5-1; j_gene: TRBJ2-5
CDR3aa: CSARDITGQGLNEQFF; v_gene: TRBV20-1; j_gene: TRBJ2-1
CDR3aa: CASQGVTEAFF; v_gene: TRBV2; j_gene: TRBJ1-1
CDR3aa: CASRPRERGSSYNEQFF; v_gene: TRBV21-1; j_gene: TRBJ2-1